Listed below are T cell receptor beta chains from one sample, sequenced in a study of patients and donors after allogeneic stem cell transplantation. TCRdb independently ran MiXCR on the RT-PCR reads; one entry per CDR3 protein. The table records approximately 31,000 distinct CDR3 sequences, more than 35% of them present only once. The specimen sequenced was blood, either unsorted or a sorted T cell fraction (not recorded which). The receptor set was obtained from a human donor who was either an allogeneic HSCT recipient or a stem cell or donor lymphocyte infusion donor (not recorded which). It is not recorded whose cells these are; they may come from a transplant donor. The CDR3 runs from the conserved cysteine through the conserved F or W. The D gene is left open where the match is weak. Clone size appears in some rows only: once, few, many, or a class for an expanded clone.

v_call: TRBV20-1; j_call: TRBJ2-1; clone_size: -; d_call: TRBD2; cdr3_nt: TGCAGTGCTAGTACTAGCGGGCCATACAATGAGCAGTTCTTC; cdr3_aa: CSASTSGPYNEQFF
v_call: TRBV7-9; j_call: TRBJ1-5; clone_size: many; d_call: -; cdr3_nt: TGTGCCAGCAGCTTCAACAGGGAGGATCAGCCCCAGCATTTT; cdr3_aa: CASSFNREDQPQHF
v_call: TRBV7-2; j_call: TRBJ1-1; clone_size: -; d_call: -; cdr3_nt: TGTGCCAGCAGCTTAACCCAGAACACTGAAGCTTTCTTT; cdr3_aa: CASSLTQNTEAFF
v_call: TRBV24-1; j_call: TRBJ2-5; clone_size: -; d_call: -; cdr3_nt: TGTGCCACCAGTGACCCCCGGGACTTCTCCCTAGAGACCCAGTACTTC; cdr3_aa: CATSDPRDFSLETQYF
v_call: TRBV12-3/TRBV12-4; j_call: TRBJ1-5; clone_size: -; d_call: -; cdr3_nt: TGTGCCAGCCGACATGGGGGGGTAGGCCAGCCCCAGCATTTT; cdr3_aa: CASRHGGVGQPQHF
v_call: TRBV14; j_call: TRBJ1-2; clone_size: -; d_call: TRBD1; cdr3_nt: TGTGCCAGCAGCCTCGCCGGGACAGTCGCATATGGCTACACCTTC; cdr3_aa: CASSLAGTVAYGYTF
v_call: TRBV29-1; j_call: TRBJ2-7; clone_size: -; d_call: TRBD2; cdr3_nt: TGCAGCGTTCTTGGCGGGGGCTCCTACGAGCAGTACTTC; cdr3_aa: CSVLGGGSYEQYF
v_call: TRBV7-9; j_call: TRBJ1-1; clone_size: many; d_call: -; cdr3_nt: TGTGCCAGCAGCTTAGTCTTTCAGAGGGGGTTGGCCACTGAAGCTTTCTTT; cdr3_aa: CASSLVFQRGLATEAFF
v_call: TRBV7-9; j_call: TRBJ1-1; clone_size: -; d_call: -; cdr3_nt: TGTGCCAGCAGCTTAGGGGGTTTGACTGAAGCTTTCTTT; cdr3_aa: CASSLGGLTEAFF
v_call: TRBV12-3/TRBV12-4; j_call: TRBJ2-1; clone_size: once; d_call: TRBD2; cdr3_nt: TGTGCCAGCATTCCGGGACTAGGGTACTACAATGAGCAGTTCTTC; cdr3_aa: CASIPGLGYYNEQFF
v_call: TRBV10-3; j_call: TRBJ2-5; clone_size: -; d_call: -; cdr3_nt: TGTGCCATCAGGGGGACAAACCAAGAGACCCAGTACTTC; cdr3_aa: CAIRGTNQETQYF
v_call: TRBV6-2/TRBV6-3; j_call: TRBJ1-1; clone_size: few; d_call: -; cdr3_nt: TGTGCCAGCAGTTACCCGAGGATTCAGGGTGCTGAAGCTTTCTTT; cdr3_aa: CASSYPRIQGAEAFF
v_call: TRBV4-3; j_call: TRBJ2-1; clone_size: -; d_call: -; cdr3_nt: TGCGCCAGCAGCCAAGGAGCGGCCTCCTACAATGAGCAGTTCTTC; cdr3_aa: CASSQGAASYNEQFF
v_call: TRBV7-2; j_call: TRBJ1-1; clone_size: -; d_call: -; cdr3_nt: TGTGCCAGCAGCTTAGAGTCGGGGGGTTACACTGAAGCTTTCTTT; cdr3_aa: CASSLESGGYTEAFF
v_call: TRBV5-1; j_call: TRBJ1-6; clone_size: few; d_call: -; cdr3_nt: TGCGCCAGCAGCCGAGACGATAATTCACCCCTCCACTTT; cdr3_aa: CASSRDDNSPLHF
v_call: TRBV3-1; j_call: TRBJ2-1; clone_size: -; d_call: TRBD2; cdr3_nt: TGTGCCAGCAGCCTAGCGGGAGGGCCGAGAACTGAGCAGTTCTTC; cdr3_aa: CASSLAGGPRTEQFF
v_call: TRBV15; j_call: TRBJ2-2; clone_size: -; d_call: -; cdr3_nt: TGTGCCACCAGCAGAGATCTACAGGGCCAAACCGGGGAGCTGTTTTTT; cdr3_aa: CATSRDLQGQTGELFF
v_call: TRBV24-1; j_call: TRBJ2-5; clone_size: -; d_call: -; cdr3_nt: TGTGCCACCAGTGACAAATTTACGGGACGCAGGGAGACCCAGTACTTC; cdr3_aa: CATSDKFTGRRETQYF
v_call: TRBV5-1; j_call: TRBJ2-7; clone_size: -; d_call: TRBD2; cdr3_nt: TGCGCCAGCAGCTTGAGAGCGGGAGGGACCTACGAGCAGTACTTC; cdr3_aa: CASSLRAGGTYEQYF
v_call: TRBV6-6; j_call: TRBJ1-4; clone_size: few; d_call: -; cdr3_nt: TGTGCCAGCACACAGGGCGGGGAGAGGGAAAAACTGTTTTTT; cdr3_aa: CASTQGGEREKLFF
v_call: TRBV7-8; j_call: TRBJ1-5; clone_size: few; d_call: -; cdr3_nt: TGTGCCAGCAGCTTAGACGGTGCCAGGCTCAATCAGCCCCAGCATTTT; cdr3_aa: CASSLDGARLNQPQHF
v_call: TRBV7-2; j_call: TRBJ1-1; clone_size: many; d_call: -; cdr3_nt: TGTGCCAGCAGCTTCGAAGGGGAGAACACTGAAGCTTTCTTT; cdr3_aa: CASSFEGENTEAFF
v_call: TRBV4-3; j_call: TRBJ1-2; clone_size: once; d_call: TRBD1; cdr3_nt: TGCGCCAGCAGCCAAGACAGTAGGGGGCACAGGGAGCACTATGGCTACACCTTC; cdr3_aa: CASSQDSRGHREHYGYTF
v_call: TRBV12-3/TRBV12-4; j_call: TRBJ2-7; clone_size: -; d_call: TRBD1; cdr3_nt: TGTGCCAGCAGTTTTGAGGGACAGGGGGCCTACGAGCAGTACTTC; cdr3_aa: CASSFEGQGAYEQYF
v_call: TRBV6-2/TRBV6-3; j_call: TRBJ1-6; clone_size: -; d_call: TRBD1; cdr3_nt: TGTGCCAGCCGACCCGGACAGGGTGGATCACCCCTCCACTTT; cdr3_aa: CASRPGQGGSPLHF
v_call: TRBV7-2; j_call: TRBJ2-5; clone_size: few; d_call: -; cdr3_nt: TGTGCCAGCAGCCGAACGCGGGTGCTAAAGGAGACCCAGTACTTC; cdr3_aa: CASSRTRVLKETQYF
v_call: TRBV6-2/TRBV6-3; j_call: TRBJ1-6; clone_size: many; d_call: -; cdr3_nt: TGTGCCAGCAGCGTCCGGGACCTCGGGAATTCACCCCTCCACTTT; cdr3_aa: CASSVRDLGNSPLHF
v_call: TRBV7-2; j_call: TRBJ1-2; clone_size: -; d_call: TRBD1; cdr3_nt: TGTGCCAGCAGCCCGGGACAGCTCTATGGCTACACCTTC; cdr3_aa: CASSPGQLYGYTF
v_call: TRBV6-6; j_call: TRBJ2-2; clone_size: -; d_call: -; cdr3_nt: TGTGCCAGCAGTTGGGGCCCTGACAGCAGCACCGGGGAGCTGTTTTTT; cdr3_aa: CASSWGPDSSTGELFF
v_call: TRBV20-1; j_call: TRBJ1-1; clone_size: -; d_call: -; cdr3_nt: TGCAGTGCTAGAGATGGCCCAGGGGATGAAGCTTTCTTT; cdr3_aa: CSARDGPGDEAFF
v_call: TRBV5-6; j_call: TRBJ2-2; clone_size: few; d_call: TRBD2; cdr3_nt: TGTGCCAGCAGCTTGCTAGCGGGGGAATCCGGGGAGCTGTTTTTT; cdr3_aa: CASSLLAGESGELFF
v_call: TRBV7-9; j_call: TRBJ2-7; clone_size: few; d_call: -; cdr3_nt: TGTGCCAGCAGCTTAATGGGACAAACCTACGAGCAGTACTTC; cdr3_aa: CASSLMGQTYEQYF
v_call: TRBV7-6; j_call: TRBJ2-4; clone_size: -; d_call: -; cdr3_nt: TGTGCCAGCAGCTTAGGGGCCGGGACAACCAAAAACATTCAGTACTTC; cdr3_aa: CASSLGAGTTKNIQYF
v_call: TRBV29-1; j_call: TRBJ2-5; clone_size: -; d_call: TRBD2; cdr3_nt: TGCAGCGTCGCTGTTAGCGGGAGGGCCGGGGAGACCCAGTACTTC; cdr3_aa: CSVAVSGRAGETQYF
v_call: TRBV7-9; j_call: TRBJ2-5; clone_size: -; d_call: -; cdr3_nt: TGTGCCAGCAGCCCGCGCCTGGAGACCCAGTACTTC; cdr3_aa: CASSPRLETQYF
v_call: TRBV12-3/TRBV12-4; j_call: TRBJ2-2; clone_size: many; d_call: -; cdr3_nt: TGTGCCAGCAGTTCATACACCGGGGAGCTGTTTTTT; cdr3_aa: CASSSYTGELFF
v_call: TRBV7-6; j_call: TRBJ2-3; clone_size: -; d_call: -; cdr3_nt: TGTGCCAGCAGTCCAACGTATGGACAGCCCCTCCATACGCAGTATTTT; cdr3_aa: CASSPTYGQPLHTQYF
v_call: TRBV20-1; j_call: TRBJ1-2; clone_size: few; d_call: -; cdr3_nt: TGCAGTGCTAGACCGAGCGGGGATGGCTACACCTTC; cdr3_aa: CSARPSGDGYTF
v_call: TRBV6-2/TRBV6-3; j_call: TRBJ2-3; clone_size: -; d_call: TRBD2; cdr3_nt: TGTGCCAGCAGTTACCCGACTAGCATCATCTTCACAGATACGCAGTATTTT; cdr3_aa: CASSYPTSIIFTDTQYF
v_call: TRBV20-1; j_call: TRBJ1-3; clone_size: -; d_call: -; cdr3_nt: TGCAGTGCTAGAGAGGGCGGCTCTGGAAACACCATATATTTT; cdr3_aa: CSAREGGSGNTIYF
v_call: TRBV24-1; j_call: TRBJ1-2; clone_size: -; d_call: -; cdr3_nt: TGTGCCACCAGTGATCCCGAAGCCGGATACTATGGCTACACCTTC; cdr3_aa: CATSDPEAGYYGYTF
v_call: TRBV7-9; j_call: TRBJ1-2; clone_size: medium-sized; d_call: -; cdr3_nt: TGTGCCAGCGTTTCGCAGCTCGACAGGTTTGACTATGGCTACACCTTC; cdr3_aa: CASVSQLDRFDYGYTF
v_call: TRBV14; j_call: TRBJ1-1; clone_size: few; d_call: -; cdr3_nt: TGTGCCAGCAGCCAAGACAGGTTGGCTGAAGCTTTCTTT; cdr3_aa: CASSQDRLAEAFF
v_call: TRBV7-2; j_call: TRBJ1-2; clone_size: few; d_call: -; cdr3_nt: TGTGCCAGCAGCACCGCCGGGGGGGTCTATGGCTACACCTTC; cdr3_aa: CASSTAGGVYGYTF
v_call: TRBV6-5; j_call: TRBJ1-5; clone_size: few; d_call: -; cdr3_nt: TGTGCCAGCAGTTCACAGGGAACGATCGGTCAGCCCCAGCATTTT; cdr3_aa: CASSSQGTIGQPQHF
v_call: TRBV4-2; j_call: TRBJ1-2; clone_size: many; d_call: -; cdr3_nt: TGTGCCAGCAGCCAAGAGCTGAGGCAGAGCTATGGCTACACCTTC; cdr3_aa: CASSQELRQSYGYTF
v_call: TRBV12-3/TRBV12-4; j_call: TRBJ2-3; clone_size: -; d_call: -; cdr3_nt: TGTGCCAGCAGTCGATGGGACGGGCGGCGAGATACGCAGTATTTT; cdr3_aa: CASSRWDGRRDTQYF
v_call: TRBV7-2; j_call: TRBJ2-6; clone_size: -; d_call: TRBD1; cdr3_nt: TGTGCCAGCAGTTTAAAGCTGACAGGGCTCGGGGCCAACGTCCTGACTTTC; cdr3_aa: CASSLKLTGLGANVLTF
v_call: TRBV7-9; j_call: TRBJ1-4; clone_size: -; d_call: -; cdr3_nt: TGTGCCAGCAGCTCCCAGGGAAATGAAAAACTGTTTTTT; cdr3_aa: CASSSQGNEKLFF
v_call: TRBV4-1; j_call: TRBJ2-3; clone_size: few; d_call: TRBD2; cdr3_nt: TGCGCCAGCGGCGGGACTAGCGGCAACCCTTCCAGCGATACGCAGTATTTT; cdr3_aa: CASGGTSGNPSSDTQYF
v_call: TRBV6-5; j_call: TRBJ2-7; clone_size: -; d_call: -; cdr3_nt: TGTGCCAGCATGCCGCAGGGGGGCAGTACAACCTACGAGCAGTACTTC; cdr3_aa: CASMPQGGSTTYEQYF
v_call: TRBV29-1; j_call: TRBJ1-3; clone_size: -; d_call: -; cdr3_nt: TGCAGCGGCTGGATCTCTGGAAACACCATATATTTT; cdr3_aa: CSGWISGNTIYF
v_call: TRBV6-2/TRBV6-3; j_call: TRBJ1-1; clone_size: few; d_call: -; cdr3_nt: TGTGCCAGCAGTTATGCCGGGGAGGGCGGCACTGAAGCTTTCTTT; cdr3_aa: CASSYAGEGGTEAFF
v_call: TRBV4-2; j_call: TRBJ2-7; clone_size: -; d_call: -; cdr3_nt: TGTGCCAGCAGCCAAGATCCTAGAGCCGGGACCCACGAGCAGTACTTC; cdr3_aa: CASSQDPRAGTHEQYF
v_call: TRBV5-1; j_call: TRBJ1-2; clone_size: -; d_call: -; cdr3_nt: TGCGCCAGCACTGGACAGCCACCCTATGGCTACACCTTC; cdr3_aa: CASTGQPPYGYTF
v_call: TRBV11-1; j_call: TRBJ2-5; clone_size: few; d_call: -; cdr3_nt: TGTGCCAGCAGCTTAGAGGGTCAAGAGACCCAGTACTTC; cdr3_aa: CASSLEGQETQYF
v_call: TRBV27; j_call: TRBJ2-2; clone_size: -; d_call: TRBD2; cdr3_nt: TGTGCCAGCAGTTTAGGTCTAGCGGCCGCCGGGGAGCTGTTTTTT; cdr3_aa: CASSLGLAAAGELFF
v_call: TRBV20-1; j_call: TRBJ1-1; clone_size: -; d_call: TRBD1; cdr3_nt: TGCAGTGCTAGAAACTTTGACAGGGTTTGGGAAGCTTTCTTT; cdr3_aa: CSARNFDRVWEAFF
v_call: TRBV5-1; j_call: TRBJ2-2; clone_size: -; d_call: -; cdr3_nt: TGCGCCAGCAGCTTGAAAACGGGAGAAACCGGGGAGCTGTTTTTT; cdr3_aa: CASSLKTGETGELFF